This passage covers 8 T cell receptor beta chains from one sample sequenced in a study of cytomegalovirus exposure and HLA in healthy donors. Primers for the PCR totalled 60 Vbeta and 13 Jbeta. The table came from immunoSEQ multiplex PCR; TCRdb's copy has only in-frame clones and leaves some out. Found here are tens of thousands of clones, just over 65% of them singletons; the top ten hold approximately 11%. The sequenced sample was PBMCs. All receptors derive from a young woman in good health and CMV-seronegative.

The chain uses TRBV2 and TRBJ2-7; 8 bases align to TRBD1. The germline V gene has CDR1 SNHLY and CDR2 FYNNEI. J gave up 5 bases and V 0 bases, and 6 bases lay outside the gene matches. This CDR3 has 15 residues. CDR3 protein: CASSEARTGSDEQYF. The CDR3 nucleotides are TGTGCCAGCAGTGAAGCGCGGACAGGGTCCGACGAGCAGTACTTC.

The V and J genes are TRBV6-1 and TRBJ2-5, with D possibly TRBD2 on 6 matching bases. The J call may not be correct, given that the DNA end is closer to TRBJ2-7. From germline, CDR1 is MNHNS and CDR2 SASEGT. The CDR3 is 14 residues long. In nucleotides, the CDR3 is TGTGCCAGCTCTATCAGCGGAGGGATGGACGAGCAGTACTTC. This codes for CASSISGGMDEQYF.

The J gene is TRBJ2-3, the V gene TRBV30, with TRBD2 as a possible D gene (7 bases). In germline, CDR1 is GTSNPN, CDR2 SVGIG (reference sequence). V gave up 4 bases and J gave up 0 bases, with 11 bases separating them. This CDR3 is built from 14 residues. The CDR3 nucleotides are TGTGCCTGGAAGCCGGGGGGCAGCACAGATACGCAGTATTTT. It encodes CAWKPGGSTDTQYF.

The rearrangement joins TRBV2 to TRBJ2-5, with D possibly being TRBD2 (7 bases). CDR3 length: 12 residues. In germline, CDR1 is SNHLY, CDR2 FYNNEI. Trimming took 6 bases from V and 5 from J, leaving 10 bases between them. The CDR3 protein is CASRRGGETQYF. In nucleotides, the CDR3 is TGTGCCAGCAGGAGGGGGGGCGAGACCCAGTACTTC.

This chain uses TRBV19 with TRBJ2-5, with D maybe TRBD2 (6 bases). Germline V gene lookup returns CDR1 LNHDA and CDR2 SQIVND (reference sequence). The CDR3 is made up of 14 amino acids. With 3 bases removed from V and 5 bases from J, the gap between germline ends came to 13 bases. CDR3 residues: CASSISGGVETQYF. The CDR3 bases are TGTGCCAGTAGTATTTCTGGAGGGGTGGAGACCCAGTACTTC.

This chain joins TRBV5-6 and TRBJ2-2; 11 bases fit TRBD2. The CDR3 extends over 17 amino acids. The germline gives CDR1 SGHDT, CDR2 YYEEEE. V shed 2 bases, J shed 4 bases, and the junction held 7 bases outside the gene matches. The chain's CDR3 is CASSFPGLAGGTGELFF. CDR3 sequence (DNA): TGTGCCAGCAGCTTCCCTGGACTAGCGGGCGGCACCGGGGAGCTGTTTTTT.

The rearrangement uses TRBV5-6 and TRBJ2-7, with unresolved D. CDR3 length equals 12 residues. Germline V gives CDR1 SGHDT, CDR2 YYEEEE. Trimming cost V 1 base and J 4 bases, with 6 bases left between them. The CDR3 DNA follows: TGTGCCAGCAGCTTGTCTCTTTACGAGCAGTACTTC. Its protein product is CASSLSLYEQYF.

This clone turned up a few times. The V and J genes are TRBV6-1 and TRBJ2-2; maybe TRBD2 (6 bases). Trimming left V 4 bases short and J 7 bases short, with 16 bases between. The length of the CDR3 is 15 residues. Germline V gene data show CDR1 as MNHNS and CDR2 as SASEGT. The DNA of the CDR3 is TGTGCCAGCAGTGTATATACTAGCTCGGGCGGGGAGCTGTTTTTT. It is translated as CASSVYTSSGGELFF.